The 23 T cell receptor beta chains below come from one sample, sequenced in a study of OX40 agonist ivuxolimab in advanced cancers. Using immunoSEQ multiplex PCR, the repertoire was profiled, and TCRdb retains in-frame clones only, with some absent. This sample yields 65,000 to 70,000 clones, of which 65% to 85% are seen a single time; under 13% belongs to the top ten. The source material was CD4+ or CD8+ T cells sorted from blood, sampled in a trial of the OX40 agonist ivuxolimab. The receptors here all came from an adult with an advanced solid tumor such as melanoma, head and neck, liver or kidney cancer.

The chain combines TRBV5-1 with TRBJ1-3; D remains ambiguous. With 2 bases removed from V and 2 bases from J, the gap between germline ends came to 11 bases. Germline V gene data show CDR1 as SGHRS and CDR2 as YFSETQ. The CDR3 covers 15 residues. The CDR3 region is CASSFLADAGNTIYF. CDR3 coding DNA: TGCGCCAGCAGCTTTCTGGCAGACGCTGGAAACACCATATATTTT. Full variable domain (remainder filled in from reference TRBV5-1 and TRBJ1-3): KAGVTQTPRYLIKTRGQQVTLSCSPISGHRSVSWYQQTPGQGLQFLFEYFSETQRNKGNFPGRFSGRQFSNSRSEMNVSTLELGDSALYLCASSFLADAGNTIYFGEGSWLTVV.

The chain couples TRBV10-3 to TRBJ2-7; the match to TRBD1 covers 12 bases. J gave up 6 bases and V 10 bases, and 13 bases lay outside the gene matches. The CDR3 runs 15 residues. The V gene's germline CDR1 is ENHRY and CDR2 SYGVKD. The CDR3 region is CATLARDRGQGEQYF. CDR3 DNA sequence: TGTGCCACTTTAGCTAGGGACAGGGGGCAGGGCGAGCAGTACTTC.

V and J are TRBV7-9 and TRBJ2-3; weak D call: TRBD2 (5 bases). This CDR3 has 12 residues. V gave up 6 bases and J gave up 5 bases, with 9 bases separating them. Germline V gives CDR1 SEHNR, CDR2 FQNEAQ (reference sequence). The CDR3 DNA reads TGTGCCAGCAGTCGGACTGAAGATACGCAGTATTTT. As protein: CASSRTEDTQYF.

The rearrangement joins TRBV6-1 to TRBJ1-5, with D hard to call. CDR1 and CDR2 (germline): MNHNS, SASEGT. Trimming shortened V by 2 bases and J by 0 bases, and 11 bases separated the two germline ends. There are 16 residues in the CDR3. The CDR3 protein is CASSENRMNSNQPQHF. CDR3 DNA sequence: TGTGCCAGCAGTGAAAATCGGATGAATAGCAATCAGCCCCAGCATTTT.

This clone has only one observation. This chain joins TRBV29-1 and TRBJ1-3, with 10 bases aligning to TRBD1. The junction had 7 bases not matched to a gene; V was cut back by 4 bases and J by 4 bases. Germline V gives CDR1 SQVTM, CDR2 ANQGSEA. CDR3 length: 15 amino acids. CDR3: CSVVRQGAAGNTIYF. CDR3 nucleotides: TGCAGCGTTGTTCGACAGGGGGCTGCGGGAAACACCATATATTTT. Full variable domain (missing parts from reference TRBV29-1 and TRBJ1-3): SAVISQKPSRDICQRGTSLTIQCQVDSQVTMMFWYRQQPGQSLTLIATANQGSEATYESGFVIDKFPISRPNLTFSTLTVSNMSPEDSSIYLCSVVRQGAAGNTIYFGEGSWLTVV.

This rearrangement joins TRBV28 to TRBJ1-5, with D possibly being TRBD1 (6 bases). The length of the CDR3 is 18 residues. V lost 1 base to trimming and J lost 5 bases, with 21 bases between them. Per germline, CDR1 MDHEN and CDR2 SYDVKM. CDR3 loop: CASSLSPGLGALDQPQHF. The CDR3 nucleotides read TGTGCCAGCAGTTTATCCCCGGGGCTGGGGGCGCTGGATCAGCCCCAGCATTTT.

DNA for the CDR3: TGTGCCAGCAGCTCTGGACAGGGCTCAGGCACAGATACGCAGTATTTT. Translated: CASSSGQGSGTDTQYF. The rearrangement links TRBV7-2 to TRBJ2-3; 8 positions match TRBD1. V lost 4 bases, J lost 1 base, and 7 bases stayed unmatched. CDR1 and CDR2 from the germline V gene are SGHTA and FQGNSA. CDR3 length: 16 amino acids. The full variable domain, rest sourced from reference TRBV7-2 and TRBJ2-3, is GAGVSQSPSNKVTEKGKDVELRCDPISGHTALYWYRQSLGQGLEFLIYFQGNSAPDKSGLPSDRFSAERTGGSVSTLTIQRTQQEDSAVYLCASSSGQGSGTDTQYFGPGTRLTVL.

This clone was observed once. The chain is built from TRBV6-5 and TRBJ2-5; D perhaps matches TRBD1 (5 bases). CDR1 MNHEY and CDR2 SVGAGI come from the germline V gene. Between the trimmed V and J ends, which lost 2 bases and 1 base, there was a span of 11 bases. CDR3 length equals 15 residues. The CDR3 DNA reads TGTGCCAGCAGTTACGTAGGGGCCACCCAAGAGACCCAGTACTTC. This codes for CASSYVGATQETQYF.

In DNA, the CDR3 is TGTGCCAGCAGTGCGGACAGTTACGAGCAGTACTTC. Its translation is CASSADSYEQYF. The J gene is TRBJ2-7, the V gene TRBV2; a weak D match, TRBD1 (6 bases). There are 12 residues in the CDR3. CDR1 is SNHLY, CDR2 FYNNEI, per germline. V was clipped by 4 bases and J by 4 bases, with 8 bases between them.

The rearrangement joins TRBV29-1 to TRBJ2-7, with TRBD1 matching 9 bases. With 4 bases clipped from V and 7 bases from J, the junction kept 14 bases outside the gene matches. The CDR3 length is 15 residues. Germline lookup yields CDR1 SQVTM and CDR2 ANQGSEA. CDR3 region: CSVVHPPGQGGEQYF. Here the CDR3 DNA reads TGCAGCGTTGTACACCCTCCGGGACAGGGAGGTGAGCAGTACTTC.

The V gene is TRBV19, the J gene TRBJ1-5, with D unresolved. Trimming removed 8 bases at V and 5 bases at J, with 19 bases between. Germline CDR1 LNHDA, CDR2 SQIVND (reference sequence). The CDR3 has 15 amino acids. Here the CDR3 reads CASGPGNKLDQPQHF. The CDR3 DNA follows: TGTGCCAGTGGGCCCGGAAACAAGCTGGATCAGCCCCAGCATTTT. Drawing the rest from reference TRBV19 and TRBJ1-5, the complete variable domain is DGGITQSPKYLFRKEGQNVTLSCEQNLNHDAMYWYRQDPGQGLRLIYYSQIVNDFQKGDIAEGYSVSREKKESFPLTVTSAQKNPTAFYLCASGPGNKLDQPQHFGDGTRLSIL.

The CDR3 sequence is CASRGGPGAGGGYTF. The CDR3 DNA sequence: TGTGCCAGCAGGGGGGGGCCGGGGGCAGGCGGTGGCTACACCTTC. This chain links TRBV28 with TRBJ1-2, with TRBD1 as a possible D gene (6 bases). Germline V gene lookup returns CDR1 MDHEN and CDR2 SYDVKM. There are 15 residues in the CDR3. V was pared by 6 bases and J by 7 bases, with 21 bases between.

CDR3 in amino acids: CASSLQGYPYEQYF. The CDR3 DNA reads TGTGCCAGCAGTTTACAAGGATACCCCTACGAGCAGTACTTC. This rearrangement joins TRBV28 to TRBJ2-7; D is uncertain. The V end was cut by 2 bases, the J end by 2 bases, with 10 bases between. Germline CDR1 and CDR2: MDHEN and SYDVKM. The CDR3 is 14 residues long. Using reference TRBV28 and TRBJ2-7 for the parts outside the CDR3, the full variable domain is DVKVTQSSRYLVKRTGEKVFLECVQDMDHENMFWYRQDPGLGLRLIYFSYDVKMKEKGDIPEGYSVSREKKERFSLILESASTNQTSMYLCASSLQGYPYEQYFGPGTRLTVT.

The V and J genes are TRBV19 and TRBJ1-4; D uncertain. Trimming removed 1 base at V and 0 bases at J, with 3 bases between. From germline, CDR1 is LNHDA and CDR2 SQIVND (reference sequence). The CDR3 has 14 amino acids. CDR3 protein: CASSIGATNEKLFF. In nucleotides, the CDR3 is TGTGCCAGTAGTATAGGTGCAACTAATGAAAAACTGTTTTTT.

This clone appeared once. V gene TRBV5-5 combines with J gene TRBJ1-6; tentatively, D is TRBD1 (5 bases). Trimming removed 4 bases at V and 7 bases at J, with 15 bases between. Per germline, CDR1 SGHKS and CDR2 YYEKEE (reference sequence). This CDR3 has 15 amino acids. The CDR3 nucleotides read TGTGCCAGCAGCGGCGGGGGAGGTATCAATTCACCCCTCCACTTT. Its protein product is CASSGGGGINSPLHF.

V and J are TRBV6-5 and TRBJ2-1; D is uncertain. The CDR3 consists of 15 residues. Trimming took off 5 bases at V and 3 bases at J, with 14 bases between the two ends. Germline CDR1 reads MNHEY; CDR2 reads SVGAGI. The CDR3 DNA follows: TGTGCCAGCAGTGCCTACCGGGTCCACTACAATGAGCAGTTCTTC. Encoded protein: CASSAYRVHYNEQFF.

The chain uses TRBV2 and TRBJ1-1; D is possibly TRBD1 (5 bases). Germline V CDR1 and CDR2: SNHLY, FYNNEI. Trimming pared 1 base from V and 1 base from J, leaving 7 bases between. The CDR3 consists of 14 residues. The CDR3 DNA sequence: TGTGCCAGCAGTGAAGACACAGGGAACACTGAAGCTTTCTTT. This translates into CASSEDTGNTEAFF.

The rearrangement joins TRBV6-4 to TRBJ1-3; D is possibly TRBD1 (6 bases). The ends were cut back, 5 bases at V and 4 bases at J, with 9 bases in the middle. Germline CDR1 and CDR2: MRHNA and SNTAGT. The CDR3 totals 13 residues. The CDR3 DNA reads TGTGCCAGCAGTCCAGGGGTCGGAAACACCATATATTTT. Encoded protein: CASSPGVGNTIYF.

The chain uses TRBV6-5 and TRBJ2-7, with a possible D match to TRBD1 (5 bases). Germline loops: CDR1 MNHEY, CDR2 SVGAGI. V dropped 8 bases and J dropped 7 bases, with 15 bases sitting between them. CDR3 size: 12 residues. In DNA, the CDR3 is TGTGCCAGCGCCAAAGGGGTAGGGGAGCAGTACTTC. As protein: CASAKGVGEQYF.

This clone was counted only a few times. The rearrangement links TRBV7-9 to TRBJ2-1; no definite D call. V was pared by 0 bases and J by 9 bases, with 3 bases between. This CDR3 comprises 11 residues. Looked up from germline, CDR1 is SEHNR and CDR2 is FQNEAQ (reference sequence). The CDR3 DNA reads as TGTGCCAGCAGCTTAGCGGGTGAGCAGTTCTTC. Its protein product is CASSLAGEQFF.

The chain uses TRBV6-6 and TRBJ1-5, with 7 bases identical to TRBD1. CDR1 is MNHNY and CDR2 is SVGAGI in the germline V gene (reference sequence). The CDR3 sequence is 15 residues long. Germline trimming cut 2 bases from V and 5 bases from J; bases unmatched to any gene: 6. The CDR3 spells CASSYGDSSHQPQHF. CDR3 bases: TGTGCCAGCAGTTACGGGGACAGCAGTCATCAGCCCCAGCATTTT.

The chain uses TRBV28 and TRBJ2-3, with D possibly being TRBD1 (7 bases). Germline loops: CDR1 MDHEN, CDR2 SYDVKM. The CDR3 runs to 17 residues. The ends were cut back, 6 bases at V and 2 bases at J, with 21 bases in the middle. This CDR3 reads CASSSPRQGGATDTQYF. CDR3 nucleotides: TGTGCCAGCAGCTCCCCTAGACAGGGCGGGGCCACAGATACGCAGTATTTT.

Concerning this clone itself: Additional DNA sequences in this sample encode the identical CDR3. The V call is TRBV20-1, the J call TRBJ2-7; D is undetermined. The V gene lost 0 bases and the J gene lost 3 bases, with 3 bases spanning the gap. Germline V CDR1 and CDR2: DFQATT, SNEGSKA (reference sequence). This CDR3 comprises 11 residues. CDR3 DNA: TGCAGTGCTAGAGACGGCTACGAGCAGTACTTC. Translating gives CSARDGYEQYF.